A selection of T cell receptor beta chains follows, all from one sample in a study of blood T cell repertoires in COVID-19. Assay: immunoSEQ multiplex PCR; the TCRdb copy retains only in-frame clones and omits some. Of over 150,000 clones listed, 77% were seen once; the top ten hold roughly 2.8%. The sample was peripheral blood. Source of these receptors: a man between 65 and 79 years old with acute or convalescent COVID-19. Each CDR3 is given with its conserved first and last residue. The order of the fields is clone size, D gene, V gene, J gene, CDR3 protein, CDR3 DNA. D genes are given only for firm matches. Clone size is given for some rows only: seen once, a few or many times, or a class if the clone is expanded.

NA	TRBD1	TRBV7-6	TRBJ2-7	CASSPGTGFSWYEQYF	TGTGCCAGCAGCCCCGGGACAGGGTTCTCGTGGTACGAGCAGTACTTC
NA	TRBD2	TRBV7-2	TRBJ2-3	CASTPRETSLDTQYF	TGTGCCAGCACACCTCGGGAGACTAGCCTAGATACGCAGTATTTT
NA	NA	TRBV10-3	TRBJ2-3	CAISESVGTDTQYF	TGTGCCATCAGTGAGTCGGTAGGCACAGATACGCAGTATTTT
NA	TRBD2	TRBV5-1	TRBJ2-1	CASSLLGLAGNEQFF	TGCGCCAGCAGCTTGCTGGGACTAGCGGGGAATGAGCAGTTCTTC
NA	TRBD2	TRBV30	TRBJ2-5	CAWSRGASGKETQYF	TGTGCCTGGAGCAGGGGGGCTAGCGGGAAAGAGACCCAGTACTTC
NA	TRBD1	TRBV18	TRBJ2-1	CASSPQGTGGLNEQFF	TGTGCCAGCTCACCACAGGGGACAGGGGGCCTCAATGAGCAGTTCTTC
NA	TRBD1	TRBV5-1	TRBJ2-5	CASSFIGGRSQETQYF	TGCGCCAGCAGCTTCATAGGGGGCAGAAGTCAAGAGACCCAGTACTTC
NA	TRBD2	TRBV10-3	TRBJ2-7	CAISDPGTSVSYEQYF	TGTGCCATCAGTGACCCTGGGACTAGCGTTTCCTACGAGCAGTACTTC
NA	NA	TRBV5-1	TRBJ1-1	CASSLAGLDTEAFF	TGCGCCAGCAGCTTGGCGGGGTTGGACACTGAAGCTTTCTTT
once	NA	TRBV3-1/TRBV3-2	TRBJ1-3	CASSQEDSRNTIYF	TGTGCCAGCAGCCAAGAAGATAGCCGAAACACCATATATTTT
NA	NA	TRBV25-1	TRBJ2-3	CASSELAERDTQYF	TGTGCCAGCAGTGAATTGGCGGAGCGAGATACGCAGTATTTT
NA	NA	TRBV24-1	TRBJ1-2	CATSDPATGNYGYTF	TGTGCCACCAGTGATCCCGCTACAGGAAACTATGGCTACACCTTC
NA	TRBD1	TRBV27	TRBJ2-2	CASKQLQGATGELFF	TGTGCCAGCAAACAACTACAGGGGGCGACCGGGGAGCTGTTTTTT
NA	TRBD2	TRBV5-1	TRBJ2-3	CASSFDPTGGPQKTDTQYF	TGCGCCAGCAGCTTTGACCCGACGGGGGGACCACAGAAGACAGATACGCAGTATTTT
NA	NA	TRBV6-2/TRBV6-3	TRBJ1-2	CASSSEGGTVAGYTF	TGTGCCAGCAGTTCGGAGGGCGGCACCGTCGCGGGCTACACCTTC
NA	NA	TRBV5-1	TRBJ2-3	CASSGRGSTDTQYF	TGCGCCAGCAGTGGTAGGGGAAGCACAGATACGCAGTATTTT
NA	NA	TRBV19	TRBJ1-1	CASSIGGGPGVTEAFF	TGTGCCAGTAGTATCGGTGGTGGACCCGGGGTCACTGAAGCTTTCTTT
NA	TRBD2	TRBV10-2	TRBJ2-1	CASRGGTSFDEQFF	TGCGCCAGCAGGGGGGGGACTAGTTTCGATGAGCAGTTCTTC
NA	NA	TRBV3-1/TRBV3-2	TRBJ1-1	CASSQVQGPMNTEAFF	TGTGCCAGCAGCCAAGTTCAGGGCCCCATGAACACTGAAGCTTTCTTT
NA	NA	TRBV6-5	TRBJ1-2	CASSPRGGDYGYTF	TGTGCCAGCAGTCCTCGCGGGGGCGACTATGGCTACACCTTC
NA	TRBD1	TRBV11-3	TRBJ1-4	CASSWGQANEKLFF	TGTGCCAGCAGTTGGGGACAGGCGAATGAAAAACTGTTTTTT
NA	NA	TRBV7-9	TRBJ1-1	CASGVVPLLHEAFF	TGTGCCAGCGGCGTAGTCCCCCTATTGCATGAAGCTTTCTTT
NA	TRBD2	TRBV19	TRBJ2-3	CGAAAGLSDTQYF	TGTGGGGCGGCAGCGGGGCTGTCAGATACGCAGTATTTT
many	NA	TRBV2	TRBJ2-5	CASSDPGRGGKETQYF	TGTGCCAGCAGTGATCCGGGCAGGGGAGGGAAAGAGACCCAGTACTTC
NA	NA	TRBV27	TRBJ2-3	CATALEGARTDTQYF	TGTGCCACCGCACTGGAGGGAGCTCGCACAGATACGCAGTATTTT
NA	NA	TRBV7-2	TRBJ1-6	CASSQGTSSNSPLHF	TGTGCCAGCAGCCAAGGGACATCCTCAAATTCACCCCTCCACTTT
NA	TRBD1	TRBV15	TRBJ2-7	CATSRDGTAYEQYF	TGTGCCACCAGCAGAGACGGGACAGCCTACGAGCAGTACTTC
NA	TRBD2	TRBV12-3/TRBV12-4	TRBJ2-2	CASTLLAGGELFF	TGTGCCAGCACCCTGCTAGCGGGCGGGGAGCTGTTTTTT
NA	NA	TRBV5-4	TRBJ2-1	CASSLDPGENEQFF	TGTGCCAGCAGCTTGGATCCAGGGGAGAATGAGCAGTTCTTC
NA	TRBD1	TRBV5-1	TRBJ1-1	CASSFGTGVANTEAFF	TGCGCCAGCAGCTTCGGGACAGGGGTAGCGAACACTGAAGCTTTCTTT
NA	NA	TRBV11-2	TRBJ1-5	CASSRHQPQHF	TGTGCCAGCAGCCGTCATCAGCCCCAGCATTTT
once	NA	TRBV19	TRBJ2-1	CASSIVGLRNNEQFF	TGTGCCAGTAGTATAGTAGGACTCCGTAACAATGAGCAGTTCTTC
NA	TRBD1	TRBV9	TRBJ1-3	CASSVTGGLDNTIYF	TGTGCCAGCAGTGTGACAGGGGGATTGGATAACACCATATATTTT
NA	NA	TRBV5-5	TRBJ1-5	CASSFPGLNQPQHF	TGTGCCAGCAGCTTCCCAGGGCTCAATCAGCCCCAGCATTTT
NA	NA	TRBV29-1	TRBJ2-7	CSASGVREQYF	TGCAGCGCCTCAGGGGTACGCGAGCAGTACTTC
NA	NA	TRBV6-5	TRBJ1-3	CASSYSSGNTIYF	TGTGCCAGCAGTTATTCATCTGGAAACACCATATATTTT
few	NA	TRBV7-2	TRBJ2-2	CASSLKVSGAVNTGELFF	TGTGCCAGCAGCTTAAAGGTTAGCGGAGCAGTTAACACCGGGGAGCTGTTTTTT
few	NA	TRBV4-2	TRBJ1-2	CASSQDPGSGYTF	TGTGCCAGCAGCCAAGATCCCGGTAGCGGCTACACCTTC
NA	NA	TRBV6-5	TRBJ1-1	CAGTWDTYTNTEAFF	TGTGCCGGAACCTGGGACACCTATACCAACACTGAAGCTTTCTTT
NA	TRBD2	TRBV28	TRBJ2-2	CAGASGQNTGELFF	TGTGCCGGGGCTAGCGGGCAGAACACCGGGGAGCTGTTTTTT
NA	NA	TRBV12-3/TRBV12-4	TRBJ1-2	CASSPEESGYTF	TGTGCCAGCAGCCCGGAGGAGTCTGGCTACACCTTC
few	TRBD1	TRBV28	TRBJ1-2	CASSPRGQGLSNYGYTF	TGTGCCAGCAGTCCACGGGGACAGGGGCTTTCTAACTATGGCTACACCTTC
NA	NA	TRBV27	TRBJ2-3	CASSFQTLAPDTQYF	TGTGCCAGCAGTTTTCAGACTCTAGCGCCAGATACGCAGTATTTT
NA	NA	TRBV30	TRBJ1-3	CAWSVRRDPGNTIYF	TGTGCCTGGAGTGTAAGGCGGGACCCGGGAAACACCATATATTTT
once	TRBD1	TRBV24-1	TRBJ1-2	CATGDRGTNYGYTF	TGTGCCACCGGGGACAGGGGGACTAACTATGGCTACACCTTC
NA	NA	TRBV19	TRBJ2-3	CASSETGTSTDTQYF	TGTGCCAGTAGTGAGACCGGGACTAGCACAGATACGCAGTATTTT
NA	TRBD1	TRBV7-2	TRBJ1-2	CASSLVVGGGQGYTF	TGTGCCAGCAGCTTAGTTGTAGGAGGGGGCCAAGGCTACACCTTC
NA	TRBD1	TRBV4-1	TRBJ1-2	CASSQDGPGGSYGYTF	TGCGCCAGCAGCCAAGATGGACCAGGGGGCAGCTATGGCTACACCTTC
few	TRBD1	TRBV5-5	TRBJ1-4	CASSLGTGGEKLFF	TGTGCCAGCAGCTTGGGGACAGGAGGTGAAAAACTGTTTTTT
NA	NA	TRBV7-2	TRBJ2-2	CASSFRQGRTGELFF	TGTGCCAGCAGCTTTCGGCAGGGGCGCACCGGGGAGCTGTTTTTT
NA	NA	TRBV5-4	TRBJ2-2	CASSLGVGPGAGELFF	TGTGCCAGCAGCCTGGGAGTTGGGCCCGGGGCCGGGGAGCTGTTTTTT